Sequencing of this TCR beta chain was carried out in a study of PD-L1 blockade in urothelial cancer. Study context: Each participant's history included 0 to 3 prior chemotherapy regimens. Blood was tested 3 weeks (second dose) and 6 weeks into treatment. The median number of T cells present in blood samples was around 150,000.

V was clipped by 6 bases and J by 4 bases; unmatched bases: 9. The CDR3 sequence is 15 residues long. Germline V CDR1 and CDR2: MNHEY, SMNVEV (reference sequence). Time point here: pretreatment peripheral blood. Sequencing used immunoSEQ multiplex PCR; TCRdb keeps in-frame clones, though not all of them. The sample has 70,000 to 95,000 clones, around 84% seen once. This clonotype was sampled from a man in his sixties with urothelial cancer. The material was PBMCs, obtained around atezolizumab (anti-PD-L1) treatment. The V call is TRBV27, the J call TRBJ2-7, with 10 bases lining up with TRBD1. CDR3 protein: CASRRARQGAYEQYF. The CDR3 DNA sequence: TGTGCCAGCAGACGCGCGAGACAGGGGGCTTACGAGCAGTACTTC.